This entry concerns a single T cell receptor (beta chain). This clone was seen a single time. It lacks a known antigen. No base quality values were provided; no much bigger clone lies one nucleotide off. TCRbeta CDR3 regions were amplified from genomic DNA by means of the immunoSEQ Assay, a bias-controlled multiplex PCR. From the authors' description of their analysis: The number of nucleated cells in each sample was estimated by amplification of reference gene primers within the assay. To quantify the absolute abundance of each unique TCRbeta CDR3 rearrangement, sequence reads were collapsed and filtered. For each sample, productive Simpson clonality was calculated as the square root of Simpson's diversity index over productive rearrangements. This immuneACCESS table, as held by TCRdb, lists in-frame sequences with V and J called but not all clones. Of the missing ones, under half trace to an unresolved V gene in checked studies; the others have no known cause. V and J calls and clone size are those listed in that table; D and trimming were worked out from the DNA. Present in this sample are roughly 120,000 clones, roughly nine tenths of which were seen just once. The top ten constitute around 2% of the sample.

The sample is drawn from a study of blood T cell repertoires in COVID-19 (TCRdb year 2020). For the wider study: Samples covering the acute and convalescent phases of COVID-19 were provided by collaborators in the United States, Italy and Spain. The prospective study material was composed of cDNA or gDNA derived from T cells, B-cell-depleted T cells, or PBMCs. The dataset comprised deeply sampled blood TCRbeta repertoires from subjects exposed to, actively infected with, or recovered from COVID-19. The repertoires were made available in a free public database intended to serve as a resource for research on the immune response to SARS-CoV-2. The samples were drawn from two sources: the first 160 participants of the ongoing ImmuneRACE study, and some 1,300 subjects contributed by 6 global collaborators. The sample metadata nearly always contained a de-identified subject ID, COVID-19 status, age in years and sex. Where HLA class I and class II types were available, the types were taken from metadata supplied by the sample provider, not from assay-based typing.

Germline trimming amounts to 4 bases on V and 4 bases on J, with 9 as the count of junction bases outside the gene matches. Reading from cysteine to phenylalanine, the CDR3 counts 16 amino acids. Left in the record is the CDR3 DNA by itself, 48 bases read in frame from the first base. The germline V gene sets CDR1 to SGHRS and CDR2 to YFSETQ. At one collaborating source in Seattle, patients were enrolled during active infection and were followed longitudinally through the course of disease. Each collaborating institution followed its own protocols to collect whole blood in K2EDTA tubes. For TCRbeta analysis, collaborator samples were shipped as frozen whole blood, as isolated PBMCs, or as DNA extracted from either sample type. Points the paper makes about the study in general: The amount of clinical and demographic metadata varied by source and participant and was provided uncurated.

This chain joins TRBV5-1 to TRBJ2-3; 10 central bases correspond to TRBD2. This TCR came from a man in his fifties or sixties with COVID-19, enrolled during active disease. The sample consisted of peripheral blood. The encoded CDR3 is CASSPSGSGLADTQYF. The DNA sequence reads TGCGCCAGCAGCCCTAGCGGGAGTGGGCTAGCAGATACGCAGTATTTT.